The 23 T cell receptor beta chains below were found in one sample sequenced in a study of cytomegalovirus exposure and HLA in healthy donors. PCR primers comprised 60 Vbeta and 13 Jbeta primers. Profiling relied on immunoSEQ multiplex PCR, and the TCRdb table lists in-frame clones only, not all of them. Its table records tens of thousands of clones. Sequencing used PBMCs. These receptors all stem from a female donor in good health and CMV-seropositive.

The chain uses TRBV7-2 and TRBJ2-5; 7 nucleotides align to TRBD1. In germline, CDR1 is SGHTA, CDR2 FQGNSA. The ends lost 5 bases at V and 0 bases at J; junction bases unmatched: 6. This CDR3 spans 15 amino acids. This CDR3 is CASSLWDSHQETQYF. Here the CDR3 DNA reads TGTGCCAGCAGCCTTTGGGACAGTCACCAAGAGACCCAGTACTTC.

The chain employs TRBV5-1 and TRBJ1-1; TRBD1 matches 9 bases. CDR1 is SGHRS and CDR2 is YFSETQ in the germline V gene. The CDR3 runs to 14 residues. J was trimmed by 8 bases and V by 3 bases; bases with no gene match: 8. The CDR3 region has the DNA TGCGCCAGCAGCTCGGGACAGGGATTCACAGAAGCTTTCTTT. This encodes CASSSGQGFTEAFF. Together with reference TRBV5-1 and TRBJ1-1, the CDR3 gives the full variable domain: KAGVTQTPRYLIKTRGQQVTLSCSPISGHRSVSWYQQTPGQGLQFLFEYFSETQRNKGNFPGRFSGRQFSNSRSEMNVSTLELGDSALYLCASSSGQGFTEAFFGQGTRLTVV.

J is TRBJ1-4 and V is TRBV5-6; 7 nucleotides match TRBD1. The V and J ends lost 1 base and 7 bases, in that order; junction bases with no gene match: 4. The CDR3 extends over 14 amino acids. In germline, CDR1 is SGHDT, CDR2 YYEEEE. The DNA of the CDR3 is TGTGCCAGCAGCTTGACAGGGGCGAGTGAAAAACTGTTTTTT. Amino acid sequence: CASSLTGASEKLFF.

This rearrangement joins TRBV11-2 to TRBJ2-5; D is uncertain. Germline assignment: CDR1 SGHAT and CDR2 FQNNGV. Between the trimmed V and J ends, which lost 5 bases and 5 bases, there was a span of 9 bases. CDR3 length: 12 residues. The CDR3 DNA sequence: TGTGCCAGCAGCGCGGCCGACGAGACCCAGTACTTC. It is translated as CASSAADETQYF.

The chain combines TRBV7-2 with TRBJ1-2, with a tentative D call TRBD1 (5 bases). V was pared by 5 bases and J by 4 bases, with 14 bases between. CDR1 and CDR2 from the germline V gene are SGHTA and FQGNSA. The CDR3 covers 14 residues. CDR3 amino acids: CASSPSGGSYGYTF. The CDR3 bases are TGTGCCAGCAGCCCCTCGGGGGGATCCTATGGCTACACCTTC. The full variable domain, its missing parts supplied by reference TRBV7-2 and TRBJ1-2, is GAGVSQSPSNKVTEKGKDVELRCDPISGHTALYWYRQSLGQGLEFLIYFQGNSAPDKSGLPSDRFSAERTGGSVSTLTIQRTQQEDSAVYLCASSPSGGSYGYTFGSGTRLTVV.

The chain links TRBV4-1 to TRBJ1-2; the match to TRBD1 covers 10 bases. Germline CDR1 is MGHRA and CDR2 is YSYEKL. The junction had 1 base not matched to a gene; V was cut back by 7 bases and J by 8 bases. The CDR3 consists of 11 residues. Written as DNA, the CDR3 is TGCGCCAGCAAGGACAGGGGGGGCTACACCTTC. It codes for CASKDRGGYTF.

The chain is built from TRBV4-2 and TRBJ2-3; possible D gene TRBD2, 6 bases. This CDR3 region has 14 residues. V gave up 4 bases and J gave up 6 bases, with 14 bases separating them. In germline, CDR1 is LGHNA, CDR2 YNFKEQ. The CDR3 loop reads CASSPGGAGDTQYF. In DNA form, the CDR3 reads TGTGCCAGCAGCCCGGGTGGGGCGGGGGATACGCAGTATTTT.

V gene TRBV5-1 combines with J gene TRBJ2-7; perhaps TRBD1 as D (5 bases). V was shortened by 0 bases and J by 2 bases, with 9 bases between the two germline ends. Looked up from germline, CDR1 is SGHRS and CDR2 is YFSETQ. The CDR3 extends over 14 amino acids. The CDR3 here is CASSLGPGTYEQYF. CDR3 bases: TGCGCCAGCAGCTTGGGTCCAGGGACCTACGAGCAGTACTTC.

The V and J genes are TRBV2 and TRBJ2-1; TRBD1 aligns across 7 bases. The CDR3 totals 14 residues. Looked up from germline, CDR1 is SNHLY and CDR2 is FYNNEI. Losses at the gene ends were 4 bases for V and 5 bases for J; bases not matched to a gene: 5. CDR3 coding DNA: TGTGCCAGCAGTGCAAGGGGGCTCCACAATGAGCAGTTCTTC. Amino acids: CASSARGLHNEQFF.

The V call is TRBV7-2, the J call TRBJ2-5; weak D call: TRBD1 (7 bases). CDR1 and CDR2 (germline): SGHTA, FQGNSA. The CDR3 extends over 14 amino acids. The germline V and J ends were trimmed by 1 base and 5 bases, with 11 bases remaining between them. The CDR3 bases are TGTGCCAGCAGCTTAGGGACAGGAGGGGAGACCCAGTACTTC. Translation: CASSLGTGGETQYF.

This chain uses TRBV4-2 with TRBJ2-7; D perhaps matches TRBD2 (5 bases). The CDR3 is made up of 16 amino acids. Between the trimmed V and J ends, which lost 3 bases and 0 bases, there was a span of 15 bases. Germline CDR1 and CDR2: LGHNA and YNFKEQ. The CDR3 protein is CASSQVGLANSYEQYF. CDR3 bases: TGTGCCAGCAGCCAGGTGGGCCTAGCCAACTCCTACGAGCAGTACTTC.

The CDR3 nucleotides read TGTGCCAGCAGCGAGCAACGTCAGGGTTTGGGGAACACTGAAGCTTTCTTT. Translated, it gives CASSEQRQGLGNTEAFF. The chain employs TRBV7-6 and TRBJ1-1; TRBD1 might be the D (5 bases). The CDR3 covers 17 residues. V was trimmed by 5 bases and J by 1 base, leaving 20 bases between them. Germline V gene lookup returns CDR1 SGHVS and CDR2 FNYEAQ.

The V and J genes are TRBV29-1 and TRBJ1-2; 7 bases agree with TRBD1. V shed 7 bases and J 8 bases; nucleotides not matched to a gene: 7. The length of the CDR3 is 11 residues. Germline V gene data show CDR1 as SQVTM and CDR2 as ANQGSEA. CDR3 coding DNA: TGCAGCGCCGCGACAGGGTGGGGCTACACCTTC. Its translation: CSAATGWGYTF.

The chain couples TRBV11-3 to TRBJ1-6; TRBD1 matches 7 bases. Germline V gene data show CDR1 as SGHNT and CDR2 as YENEEA. J gave up 7 bases and V 1 base, and 4 bases lay outside the gene matches. The CDR3 is 15 amino acids. The CDR3 sequence: CASSLAQGGNSPLHF. CDR3 in DNA: TGTGCCAGCAGCTTAGCCCAGGGGGGAAATTCACCCCTCCACTTT.

The rearrangement uses TRBV28 and TRBJ2-7, with TRBD2 matching 9 bases. The CDR3 is 18 amino acids. CDR1 MDHEN and CDR2 SYDVKM come from the germline V gene. J was trimmed by 0 bases and V by 3 bases; bases with no gene match: 12. The CDR3 bases are TGTGCCAGCAGTTTCCCTATATCTAGCGGGATTATCTCCTACGAGCAGTACTTC. Translated, it gives CASSFPISSGIISYEQYF.

In DNA form, the CDR3 reads TGTGCCAGCAGTTACGGCACAGGGGCAGGCTATGGCTACACCTTC. As protein: CASSYGTGAGYGYTF. The J gene is TRBJ1-2, the V gene TRBV7-2, with TRBD1 identical over 7 bases. This CDR3 is built from 15 residues. Per the germline V gene, CDR1 is SGHTA and CDR2 is FQGNSA. The J segment lost 4 bases and the V segment lost 6 bases, leaving 11 bases of the junction unmatched.

This chain links TRBV5-1 with TRBJ2-7; 7 nucleotides align to TRBD2. Germline loops: CDR1 SGHRS, CDR2 YFSETQ. The V segment lost 3 bases and the J segment 5 bases; nucleotides outside the gene matches: 14. CDR3 length: 16 amino acids. The CDR3: CASSWGRRGSVDEQYF. In nucleotides, the CDR3 is TGCGCCAGCAGCTGGGGGAGGCGCGGGAGTGTCGACGAGCAGTACTTC.

V usage is TRBV28 and J usage is TRBJ2-7; tentative D call: TRBD2 (5 bases). This CDR3 is built from 11 residues. The germline V gene encodes CDR1 MDHEN and CDR2 SYDVKM. V was shortened by 8 bases and J by 3 bases, with 8 bases between the two germline ends. CDR3 residues: CASRELYEQYF. CDR3 nucleotide sequence: TGTGCCAGCCGGGAACTCTACGAGCAGTACTTC.

The V gene is TRBV19, the J gene TRBJ2-3; possible D gene TRBD2, 6 bases. Germline values: CDR1 LNHDA, CDR2 SQIVND (reference sequence). This CDR3 region has 16 residues. V lost 3 bases to trimming and J lost 8 bases, with 21 bases between them. CDR3 sequence: CASSIAETGLGGTQYF. CDR3 DNA sequence: TGTGCCAGTAGTATTGCTGAAACGGGTCTCGGGGGTACGCAGTATTTT.

The chain is built from TRBV11-2 and TRBJ2-5, with TRBD1 as a possible D gene (6 bases). The CDR3 is 15 amino acids. Per germline, CDR1 SGHAT and CDR2 FQNNGV. The V end lost 7 bases, the J end lost 0 bases, and 15 bases lay between the germline ends. The CDR3, as DNA: TGTGCCAGCAAGGTCAGGGGAGAGTACCAAGAGACCCAGTACTTC. Translation: CASKVRGEYQETQYF. Complete variable domain (other parts from reference TRBV11-2 and TRBJ2-5): EAGVAQSPRYKIIEKRQSVAFWCNPISGHATLYWYQQILGQGPKLLIQFQNNGVVDDSQLPKDRFSAERLKGVDSTLKIQPAKLEDSAVYLCASKVRGEYQETQYFGPGTRLLVL.

The gene calls are TRBV29-1 and TRBJ1-1; D is uncertain. From germline, CDR1 is SQVTM and CDR2 ANQGSEA. This CDR3 is 12 amino acids long. V was trimmed by 7 bases and J by 3 bases, leaving 12 bases between them. The CDR3 DNA reads as TGCAGCGCCAATGACGGGGACACTGAAGCTTTCTTT. Its protein product is CSANDGDTEAFF. The full variable domain, with the rest looked up from reference TRBV29-1 and TRBJ1-1, is SAVISQKPSRDICQRGTSLTIQCQVDSQVTMMFWYRQQPGQSLTLIATANQGSEATYESGFVIDKFPISRPNLTFSTLTVSNMSPEDSSIYLCSANDGDTEAFFGQGTRLTVV.

V is TRBV18 and J is TRBJ1-4; a weak D match, TRBD1 (6 bases). The germline CDR1 and CDR2 sequences are KGHSH and LQKENI. V was shortened by 6 bases and J by 0 bases, with 11 bases between the two germline ends. The CDR3 length is 15 residues. CDR3 region: CASSEGGATNEKLFF. The DNA for the CDR3 is TGTGCCAGCTCGGAAGGGGGTGCAACTAATGAAAAACTGTTTTTT. The variable domain in full, with the rest retrieved from reference TRBV18 and TRBJ1-4, is NAGVMQNPRHLVRRRGQEARLRCSPMKGHSHVYWYRQLPEEGLKFMVYLQKENIIDESGMPKERFSAEFPKEGPSILRIQQVVRGDSAAYFCASSEGGATNEKLFFGSGTQLSVL.

This sequence joins TRBV9 and TRBJ2-2; 9 bases match TRBD2. The CDR3 is 16 residues long. CDR1 is SGDLS and CDR2 is YYNGEE in the germline V gene. Trimming removed 4 bases from V and 4 bases from J; junction bases left unmatched: 8. CDR3 in amino acids: CASSLSGGGTTGELFF. CDR3 DNA sequence: TGTGCCAGCAGCCTTAGCGGGGGAGGGACCACCGGGGAGCTGTTTTTT.